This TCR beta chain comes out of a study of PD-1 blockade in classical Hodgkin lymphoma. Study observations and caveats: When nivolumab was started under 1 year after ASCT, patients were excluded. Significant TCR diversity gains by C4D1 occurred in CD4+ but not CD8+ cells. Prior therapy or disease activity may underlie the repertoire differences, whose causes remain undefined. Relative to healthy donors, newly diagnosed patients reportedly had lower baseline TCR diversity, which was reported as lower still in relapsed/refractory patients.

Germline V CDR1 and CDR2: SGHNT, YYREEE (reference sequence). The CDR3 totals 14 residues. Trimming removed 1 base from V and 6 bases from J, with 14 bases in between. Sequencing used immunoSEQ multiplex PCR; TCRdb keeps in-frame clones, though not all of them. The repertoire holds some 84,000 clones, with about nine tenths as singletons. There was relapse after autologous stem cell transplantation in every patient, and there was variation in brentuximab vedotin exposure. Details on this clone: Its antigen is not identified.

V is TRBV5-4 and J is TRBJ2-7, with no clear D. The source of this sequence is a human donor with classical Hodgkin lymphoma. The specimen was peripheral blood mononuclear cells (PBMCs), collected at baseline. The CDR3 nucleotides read TGTGCCAGCAGCTTGAACCCCTCCGCGGTCGAGCAGTACTTC. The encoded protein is CASSLNPSAVEQYF.